Shown below are 6 T cell receptor beta chains from a single sample sequenced in a study of T cell responses to AZD1222 COVID-19 vaccine. The repertoire was sequenced with immunoSEQ multiplex PCR; TCRdb's copy has only in-frame clones and lacks some. Of approximately 120,000 clones listed, roughly nine tenths are singletons. The sample here was peripheral blood, taken on day 0 of AZD1222 vaccination. These receptors all stem from an adult in good health.

This chain links TRBV27 with TRBJ1-1; 8 bases align to TRBD1. With V trimmed by 3 bases and J by 2 bases, 14 bases remained unmatched. This CDR3 has 18 amino acids. The V gene's germline CDR1 is MNHEY and CDR2 SMNVEV (reference sequence). CDR3 region: CASSFRMVPGTGNTEAFF. CDR3 nucleotides: TGTGCCAGCAGTTTTAGGATGGTCCCCGGGACAGGAAACACTGAAGCTTTCTTT.

The V call is TRBV29-1, the J call TRBJ2-7; the match to TRBD2 covers 13 bases. CDR1 and CDR2 (germline): SQVTM, ANQGSEA. J gave up 6 bases and V 6 bases, and 2 bases lay outside the gene matches. The CDR3 totals 12 residues. For the CDR3, the DNA is TGCAGCGTGGGACTAGCGGGATCCGAGCAGTACTTC. It translates to CSVGLAGSEQYF.

V usage is TRBV2 and J usage is TRBJ2-7, with TRBD2 matching 12 bases. The CDR3 runs to 14 residues. The V gene end was trimmed by 1 base and the J gene end by 6 bases; junction bases not matched to a gene: 1. CDR1 and CDR2 from the germline V gene are SNHLY and FYNNEI. The CDR3 DNA is TGTGCCAGCAGTGAAGAGGGACTAGCGGGCGAGCAGTACTTC. Translated, it gives CASSEEGLAGEQYF. Drawing the rest from reference TRBV2 and TRBJ2-7, the complete variable domain is EPEVTQTPSHQVTQMGQEVILRCVPISNHLYFYWYRQILGQKVEFLVSFYNNEISEKSEIFDDQFSVERPDGSNFTLKIRSTKLEDSAMYFCASSEEGLAGEQYFGPGTRLTVT.

The genes are TRBV5-1 and TRBJ1-2; D ambiguous. Germline CDR1 SGHRS, CDR2 YFSETQ. Deletions cut 2 bases from V and 4 bases from J, with 12 bases between. The CDR3 totals 14 residues. The CDR3, as DNA: TGCGCCAGCAGCTTTTCCACAGAAACCTATGGCTACACCTTC. It codes for CASSFSTETYGYTF.

In its sample, this clone was seen once. V is TRBV3-1 (or the pseudogene TRBV3-2) and J is TRBJ2-7, with 10 bases matching TRBD2. This CDR3 has 14 residues. In germline, CDR1 is LGHDT, CDR2 YNNKEL (reference sequence). V shed 3 bases and J 2 bases; nucleotides not matched to a gene: 1. DNA of the CDR3: TGTGCCAGCAGCCATACTAGCGGGGCCTACGAGCAGTACTTC. Protein product: CASSHTSGAYEQYF.

The chain joins TRBV7-9 to TRBJ1-1, with TRBD1 identical over 7 bases. V shed 4 bases and J 7 bases; nucleotides not matched to a gene: 15. Looked up from germline, CDR1 is SEHNR and CDR2 is FQNEAQ (reference sequence). This CDR3 has 16 amino acids. The CDR3 region is CASSSRGPGQSVEAFF. Written as DNA, the CDR3 is TGTGCCAGCAGCTCTCGTGGACCGGGACAGAGCGTTGAAGCTTTCTTT. The variable domain in full, completed from reference TRBV7-9 and TRBJ1-1, reads DTGVSQNPRHKITKRGQNVTFRCDPISEHNRLYWYRQTLGQGPEFLTYFQNEAQLEKSRLLSDRFSAERPKGSFSTLEIQRTEQGDSAMYLCASSSRGPGQSVEAFFGQGTRLTVV.